One sample yielded the 18 T cell receptor beta chains listed below, sequenced in a study of lymphopenia after photon versus proton radiotherapy. Profiling relied on immunoSEQ multiplex PCR, and the TCRdb table lists in-frame clones only, not all of them. The table has 29,000 or so clones, 87% seen once; the top ten hold 50%. Source: peripheral blood, taken from a patient treated with proton-based radiotherapy. These receptors were obtained from a woman aged 55-70 years with cholangiocarcinoma. Some clones in this sample may be carry-over from other donors' samples.

This rearrangement joins TRBV6-4 to TRBJ2-7, with D possibly TRBD2 on 5 matching bases. V was shortened by 1 base and J by 0 bases, with 13 bases between the two germline ends. Germline CDR1 and CDR2: MRHNA and SNTAGT. This CDR3 is 16 amino acids long. The CDR3 is CASSDWGAESSYEQYF. The CDR3 DNA reads as TGTGCCAGCAGTGACTGGGGAGCGGAGAGCTCCTACGAGCAGTACTTC.

About this clone itself: The sample contains more than one DNA sequence encoding this CDR3. The chain combines TRBV2 with TRBJ2-7, with D perhaps TRBD1 (6 bases). This CDR3 is 15 amino acids long. V lost 6 bases, J lost 6 bases, and 21 bases lay in between. The germline CDR1 and CDR2 sequences are SNHLY and FYNNEI. For the CDR3, the DNA is TGTGCCAGCAGGGGCCCACAGGGAGATGGCGGCGAGCAGTACTTC. Protein product: CASRGPQGDGGEQYF.

The chain has TRBV15 and TRBJ2-7; D gene unclear. There are 13 residues in the CDR3. Looked up from germline, CDR1 is LNHNV and CDR2 is YYDKDF (reference sequence). Trimming took 3 bases from V and 5 from J, leaving 11 bases between them. The CDR3 region has the DNA TGTGCCACCAGCAGCGACCCTATGGACGAGCAGTACTTC. It yields the protein CATSSDPMDEQYF.

V usage is TRBV10-3 and J usage is TRBJ1-1; D is uncertain. Germline loops: CDR1 ENHRY, CDR2 SYGVKD. The CDR3 spans 13 residues. With 2 bases removed from V and 4 bases from J, the gap between germline ends came to 8 bases. For the CDR3, the DNA is TGTGCCATCAGTGAGCGGGAGGGCACTGAAGCTTTCTTT. The encoded protein is CAISEREGTEAFF.

V is TRBV27 and J is TRBJ2-3; 8 bases line up with TRBD2. J lost 4 bases, V lost 5 bases, and 5 bases had no gene match. CDR1 is MNHEY and CDR2 is SMNVEV in the germline V gene (reference sequence). The CDR3 loop spans 14 amino acids. For the CDR3, the DNA is TGTGCCAGCAGTCCAAGACTAGCGTCAGATACGCAGTATTTT. It is translated as CASSPRLASDTQYF.

This sequence joins TRBV5-4 and TRBJ2-5; 7 bases line up with TRBD2. Trimming at V came to 2 bases and at J to 6 bases, leaving 7 bases not matched to a gene. Germline lookup yields CDR1 SGHNT and CDR2 YYREEE (reference sequence). This CDR3 contains 14 residues. The CDR3 spells CASSFLAGVKTQYF. Written as DNA, the CDR3 is TGTGCCAGCAGCTTCTTGGCGGGAGTAAAGACCCAGTACTTC. Together with reference TRBV5-4 and TRBJ2-5, the CDR3 gives the full variable domain: ETGVTQSPTHLIKTRGQQVTLRCSSQSGHNTVSWYQQALGQGPQFIFQYYREEENGRGNFPPRFSGLQFPNYSSELNVNALELDDSALYLCASSFLAGVKTQYFGPGTRLLVL.

J is TRBJ2-7 and V is TRBV6-1, with D tentatively TRBD1 (6 bases). The CDR3 spans 15 residues. CDR1 and CDR2 (germline): MNHNS, SASEGT. V gave up 6 bases and J gave up 1 base, with 16 bases separating them. CDR3 residues: CASSPDRPQSYEQYF. The CDR3 bases are TGTGCCAGCAGCCCCGACAGGCCTCAATCCTACGAGCAGTACTTC.

The V gene is TRBV9, the J gene TRBJ2-1; 14 nucleotides match TRBD2. CDR1 and CDR2 (germline): SGDLS, YYNGEE. This CDR3 comprises 19 residues. V was clipped by 0 bases and J by 7 bases; unmatched bases: 12. CDR3 residues: CASSVVGLAGVPPGNEQFF. Written as DNA, the CDR3 is TGTGCCAGCAGCGTAGTGGGACTAGCGGGAGTTCCCCCGGGTAATGAGCAGTTCTTC.

The V call is TRBV7-2, the J call TRBJ1-1; D not resolved. CDR3 length: 14 amino acids. Between the trimmed V and J ends, which lost 2 bases and 4 bases, there was a span of 11 bases. The germline V gene encodes CDR1 SGHTA and CDR2 FQGNSA. CDR3 bases: TGTGCCAGCAGCTTACAAGCCTTGAGCACTGAAGCTTTCTTT. Protein: CASSLQALSTEAFF. The complete variable domain, with remaining parts taken from reference TRBV7-2 and TRBJ1-1, reads GAGVSQSPSNKVTEKGKDVELRCDPISGHTALYWYRQSLGQGLEFLIYFQGNSAPDKSGLPSDRFSAERTGGSVSTLTIQRTQQEDSAVYLCASSLQALSTEAFFGQGTRLTVV.

The chain is built from TRBV18 and TRBJ2-7, with D hard to call. The CDR3 is 15 amino acids. Germline CDR1 reads KGHSH; CDR2 reads LQKENI. Between the trimmed V and J ends, which lost 6 bases and 7 bases, there was a span of 22 bases. DNA of the CDR3: TGTGCCAGCTCTGCCATGGCGGCCTTCCCTTTGGAGCAGTACTTC. Its protein product is CASSAMAAFPLEQYF.

The chain has TRBV7-2 and TRBJ2-1, with D perhaps matching TRBD2 (6 bases). Germline CDR1 and CDR2: SGHTA and FQGNSA. The CDR3 loop spans 14 amino acids. The V end was cut by 1 base, the J end by 8 bases, with 12 bases between. The DNA of the CDR3 is TGTGCCAGCAGCTTAGATACTAGCAGCGATGAGCAGTTCTTC. Translation: CASSLDTSSDEQFF.

The chain recombines TRBV6-5 with TRBJ1-3; D remains ambiguous. The CDR3 has 14 residues. Germline V gives CDR1 MNHEY, CDR2 SVGAGI. V was trimmed by 6 bases and J by 0 bases, leaving 9 bases between them. The CDR3 is CASSIQVSGNTIYF. CDR3 nucleotides: TGTGCCAGCAGCATACAAGTCTCTGGAAACACCATATATTTT.

This chain joins TRBV6-6 and TRBJ1-3; the D gene is possibly TRBD1 (6 bases). CDR3 length: 15 residues. Trimming pared 2 bases from V and 0 bases from J, leaving 8 bases between. The germline V gene encodes CDR1 MNHNY and CDR2 SVGAGI (reference sequence). The CDR3 spells CASSYQQGSGNTIYF. Written as DNA, the CDR3 is TGTGCCAGCAGTTACCAACAGGGCTCTGGAAACACCATATATTTT.

The chain joins TRBV7-2 to TRBJ1-1; TRBD1 agrees at 7 bases. CDR3 length: 15 amino acids. Germline CDR1 SGHTA, CDR2 FQGNSA. Unmatched junction bases numbered 8, after V lost 0 bases and J lost 7 bases. The chain's CDR3 is CASSLARYRGHEAFF. The CDR3 DNA reads TGTGCCAGCAGCTTAGCGCGATACAGGGGCCATGAAGCTTTCTTT.

This clone was detected a few times. The V and J genes are TRBV7-8 and TRBJ2-7, with D unresolved. V was shortened by 1 base and J by 0 bases, with 10 bases between the two germline ends. The CDR3 consists of 15 residues. Germline assignment: CDR1 SGHVS and CDR2 FQNEAQ. CDR3 bases: TGTGCCAGCAGCTTAGTGGGCAGATACTCCTACGAGCAGTACTTC. Protein sequence: CASSLVGRYSYEQYF.

This clone was seen only a few times. The chain has TRBV27 and TRBJ1-5; D perhaps matches TRBD1 (5 bases). Trimming stripped 6 bases from V and 6 bases from J, with 12 bases between. The CDR3 is 13 residues long. Looked up from germline, CDR1 is MNHEY and CDR2 is SMNVEV (reference sequence). CDR3 in DNA: TGTGCCAGCAGGGGTACAGGTTTTCAGCCCCAGCATTTT. It yields the protein CASRGTGFQPQHF.

The V call is TRBV2, the J call TRBJ1-1; D gene ambiguous. Germline CDR1 is SNHLY and CDR2 is FYNNEI. V gave up 8 bases and J gave up 4 bases, with 23 bases separating them. The CDR3 extends over 16 amino acids. The CDR3 is CASRPPGIGVGTEAFF. The CDR3 coding sequence is TGTGCCAGCCGCCCTCCCGGAATCGGGGTGGGCACTGAAGCTTTCTTT.

The J gene is TRBJ1-3, the V gene TRBV6-1; D ambiguous. V was shortened by 6 bases and J by 7 bases, with 13 bases between the two germline ends. The length of the CDR3 is 13 residues. CDR1 MNHNS and CDR2 SASEGT come from the germline V gene. The CDR3, as DNA: TGTGCCAGCAGCCCTAGAGGGAGGAACACCATATATTTT. It codes for CASSPRGRNTIYF.